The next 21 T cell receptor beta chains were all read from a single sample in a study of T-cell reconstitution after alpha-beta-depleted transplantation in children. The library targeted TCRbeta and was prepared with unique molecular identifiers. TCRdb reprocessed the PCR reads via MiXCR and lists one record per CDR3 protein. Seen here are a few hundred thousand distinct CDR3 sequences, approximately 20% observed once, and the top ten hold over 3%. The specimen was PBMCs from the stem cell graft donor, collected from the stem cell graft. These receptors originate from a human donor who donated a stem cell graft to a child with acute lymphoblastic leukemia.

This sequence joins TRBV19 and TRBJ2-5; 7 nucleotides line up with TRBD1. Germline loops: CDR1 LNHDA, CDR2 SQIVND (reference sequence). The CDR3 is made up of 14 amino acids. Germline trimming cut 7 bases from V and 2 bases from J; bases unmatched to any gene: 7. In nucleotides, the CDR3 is TGTGCCAGTACGGCCAGGGGGAGACAAGAGACCCAGTACTTC. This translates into CASTARGRQETQYF.

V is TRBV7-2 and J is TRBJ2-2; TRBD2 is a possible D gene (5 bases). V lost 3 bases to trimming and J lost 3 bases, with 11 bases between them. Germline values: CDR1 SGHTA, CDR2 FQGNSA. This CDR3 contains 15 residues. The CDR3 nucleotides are TGTGCCAGCAGCTTTGGGAGAGCGGACACCGGGGAGCTGTTTTTT. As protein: CASSFGRADTGELFF. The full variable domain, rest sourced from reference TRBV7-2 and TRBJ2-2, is GAGVSQSPSNKVTEKGKDVELRCDPISGHTALYWYRQSLGQGLEFLIYFQGNSAPDKSGLPSDRFSAERTGGSVSTLTIQRTQQEDSAVYLCASSFGRADTGELFFGEGSRLTVL.

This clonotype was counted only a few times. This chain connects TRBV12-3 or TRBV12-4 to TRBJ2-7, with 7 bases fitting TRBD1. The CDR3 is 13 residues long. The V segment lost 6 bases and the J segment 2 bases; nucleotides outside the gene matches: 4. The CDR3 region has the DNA TGTGCCAGCAGGGCAGGGGGTACCTACGAGCAGTACTTC. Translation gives CASRAGGTYEQYF.

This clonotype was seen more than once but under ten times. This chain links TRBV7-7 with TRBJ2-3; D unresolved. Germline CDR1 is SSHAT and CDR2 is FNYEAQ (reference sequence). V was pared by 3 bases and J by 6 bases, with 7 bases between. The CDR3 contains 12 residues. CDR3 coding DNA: TGTGCCAGCAGCTTTCGGTGGGATACGCAGTATTTT. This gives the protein CASSFRWDTQYF.

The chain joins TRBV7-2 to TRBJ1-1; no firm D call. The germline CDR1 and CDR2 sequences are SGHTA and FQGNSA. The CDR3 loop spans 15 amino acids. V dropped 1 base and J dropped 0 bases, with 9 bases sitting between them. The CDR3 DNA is TGTGCCAGCAGCTTAGACTCGACGGTGAACACTGAAGCTTTCTTT. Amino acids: CASSLDSTVNTEAFF.

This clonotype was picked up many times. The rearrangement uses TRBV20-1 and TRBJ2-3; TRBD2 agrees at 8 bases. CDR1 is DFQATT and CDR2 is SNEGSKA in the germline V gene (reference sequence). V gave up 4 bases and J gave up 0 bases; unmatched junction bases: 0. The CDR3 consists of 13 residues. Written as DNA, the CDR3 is TGCAGTGCTACTAGCGGGAGCACAGATACGCAGTATTTT. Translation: CSATSGSTDTQYF.

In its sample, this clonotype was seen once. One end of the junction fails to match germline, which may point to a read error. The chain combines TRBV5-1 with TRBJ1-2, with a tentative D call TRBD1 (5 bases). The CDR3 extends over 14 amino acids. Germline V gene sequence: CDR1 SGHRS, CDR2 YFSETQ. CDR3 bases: TGCGCCAGCAGCAGTTCAGGGAGCGGGTATGGCTACATCTTC. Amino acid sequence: CASSSSGSGYGYIF.

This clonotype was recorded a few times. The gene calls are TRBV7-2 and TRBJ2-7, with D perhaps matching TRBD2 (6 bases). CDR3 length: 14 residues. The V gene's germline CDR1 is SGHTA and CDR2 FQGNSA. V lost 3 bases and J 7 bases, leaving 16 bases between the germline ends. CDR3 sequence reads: CASSFFGTPGEQYF. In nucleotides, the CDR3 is TGTGCCAGCAGCTTTTTTGGGACTCCGGGGGAGCAGTACTTC.

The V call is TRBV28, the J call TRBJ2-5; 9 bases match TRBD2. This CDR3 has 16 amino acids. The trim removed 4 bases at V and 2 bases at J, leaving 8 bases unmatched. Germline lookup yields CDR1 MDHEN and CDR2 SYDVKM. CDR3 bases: TGTGCCAGCAGTTCACGACTAGCGGCGAAACAAGAGACCCAGTACTTC. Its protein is CASSSRLAAKQETQYF.

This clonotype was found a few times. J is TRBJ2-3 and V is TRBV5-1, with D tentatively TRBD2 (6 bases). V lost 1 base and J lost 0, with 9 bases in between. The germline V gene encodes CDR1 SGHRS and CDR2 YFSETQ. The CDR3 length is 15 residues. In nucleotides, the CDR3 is TGCGCCAGCAGCTTGACAGGACTAAGCACAGATACGCAGTATTTT. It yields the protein CASSLTGLSTDTQYF.

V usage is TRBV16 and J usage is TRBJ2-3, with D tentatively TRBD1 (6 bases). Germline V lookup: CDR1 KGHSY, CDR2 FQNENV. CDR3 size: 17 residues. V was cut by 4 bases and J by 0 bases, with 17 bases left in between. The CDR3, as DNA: TGTGCCAGCAGCCCGAAAACCGGGACACCGAGCACAGATACGCAGTATTTT. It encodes CASSPKTGTPSTDTQYF.

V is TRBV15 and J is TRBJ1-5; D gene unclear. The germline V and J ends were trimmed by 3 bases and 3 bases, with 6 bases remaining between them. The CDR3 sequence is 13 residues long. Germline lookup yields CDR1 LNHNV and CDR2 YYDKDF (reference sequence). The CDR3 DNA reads TGTGCCACCAGCAGCAGTTACAATCAGCCCCAGCATTTT. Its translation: CATSSSYNQPQHF.

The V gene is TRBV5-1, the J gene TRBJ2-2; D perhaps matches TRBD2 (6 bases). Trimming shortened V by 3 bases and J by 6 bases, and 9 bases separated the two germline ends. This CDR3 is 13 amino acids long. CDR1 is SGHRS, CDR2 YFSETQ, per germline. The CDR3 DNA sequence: TGCGCCAGCAGCTCCGGAGGGCCCGGGGAGCTGTTTTTT. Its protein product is CASSSGGPGELFF.

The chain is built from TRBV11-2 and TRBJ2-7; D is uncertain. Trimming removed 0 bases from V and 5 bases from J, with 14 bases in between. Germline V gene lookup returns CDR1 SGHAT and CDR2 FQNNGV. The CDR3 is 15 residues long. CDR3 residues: CASSLESLPADEQYF. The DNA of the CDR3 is TGTGCCAGCAGCTTAGAATCCCTCCCGGCGGACGAGCAGTACTTC.

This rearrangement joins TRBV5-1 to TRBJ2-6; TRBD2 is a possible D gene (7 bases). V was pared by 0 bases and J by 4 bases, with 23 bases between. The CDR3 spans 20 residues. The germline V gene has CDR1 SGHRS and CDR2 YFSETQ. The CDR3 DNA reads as TGCGCCAGCAGCTTGGAATTGGGGGGGCCCCGATATCCCGGGGCCAACGTCCTGACTTTC. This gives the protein CASSLELGGPRYPGANVLTF. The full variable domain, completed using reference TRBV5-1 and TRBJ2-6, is KAGVTQTPRYLIKTRGQQVTLSCSPISGHRSVSWYQQTPGQGLQFLFEYFSETQRNKGNFPGRFSGRQFSNSRSEMNVSTLELGDSALYLCASSLELGGPRYPGANVLTFGAGSRLTVL.

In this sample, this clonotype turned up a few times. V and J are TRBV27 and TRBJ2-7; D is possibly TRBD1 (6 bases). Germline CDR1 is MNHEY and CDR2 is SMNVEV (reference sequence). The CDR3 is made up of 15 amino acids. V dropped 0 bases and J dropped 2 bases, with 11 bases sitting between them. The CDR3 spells CASSLSWDTPYEQYF. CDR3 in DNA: TGTGCCAGCAGTTTATCGTGGGACACTCCCTACGAGCAGTACTTC.

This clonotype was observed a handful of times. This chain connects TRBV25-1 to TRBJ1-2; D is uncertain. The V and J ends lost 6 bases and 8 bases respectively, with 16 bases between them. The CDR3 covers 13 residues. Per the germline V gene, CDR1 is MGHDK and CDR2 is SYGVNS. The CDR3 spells CASSDVRGKGYTF. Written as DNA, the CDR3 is TGTGCCAGCAGCGACGTTCGGGGTAAAGGCTACACCTTC.

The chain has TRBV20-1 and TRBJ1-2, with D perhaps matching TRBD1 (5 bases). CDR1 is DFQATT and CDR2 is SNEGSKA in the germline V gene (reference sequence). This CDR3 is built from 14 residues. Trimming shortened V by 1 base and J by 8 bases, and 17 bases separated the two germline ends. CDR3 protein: CSARALTGKEGYTF. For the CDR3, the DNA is TGCAGTGCTAGAGCACTAACAGGAAAGGAAGGCTACACCTTC.

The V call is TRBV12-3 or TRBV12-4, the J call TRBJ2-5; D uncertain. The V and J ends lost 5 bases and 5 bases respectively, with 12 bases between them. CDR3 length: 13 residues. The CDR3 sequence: CASSARSEETQYF. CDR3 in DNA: TGTGCCAGCAGTGCCCGATCGGAGGAGACCCAGTACTTC.

DNA of the CDR3: TGTGCCAGCAGCCAAGACACGTTGCTCTACGAGCAGTACTTC. It specifies CASSQDTLLYEQYF. The chain has TRBV3-1 and TRBJ2-7; D is uncertain. V lost 0 bases to trimming and J lost 3 bases, with 9 bases between them. The CDR3 is made up of 14 amino acids. Per the germline V gene, CDR1 is LGHDT and CDR2 is YNNKEL (reference sequence).

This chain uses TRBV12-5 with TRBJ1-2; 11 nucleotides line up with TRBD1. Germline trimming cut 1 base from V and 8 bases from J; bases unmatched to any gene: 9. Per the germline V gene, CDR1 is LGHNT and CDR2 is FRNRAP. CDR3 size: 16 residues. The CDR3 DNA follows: TGTGCTAGTGGTTTGGAGTACAGGACAGGGGGCTGGGGCTACACCTTC. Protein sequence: CASGLEYRTGGWGYTF. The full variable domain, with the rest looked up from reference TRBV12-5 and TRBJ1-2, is DARVTQTPRHKVTEMGQEVTMRCQPILGHNTVFWYRQTMMQGLELLAYFRNRAPLDDSGMPKDRFSAEMPDATLATLKIQPSEPRDSAVYFCASGLEYRTGGWGYTFGSGTRLTVV.